The 6 T cell receptor beta chains listed next were all sequenced from one sample in a study of T cell responses to AZD1222 COVID-19 vaccine. Only in-frame clones appear in the TCRdb table, and some are missing; sequencing was by immunoSEQ multiplex PCR. The repertoire includes 150,000 to 160,000 clones, 90% of them detected once, and less than 1.6% sits in the top ten. Source: peripheral blood, taken 28 days after the second AZD1222 dose. Source of these receptors: an adult who received the AZD1222 COVID-19 vaccine.

This clone was counted a single time. The genes are TRBV4-1 and TRBJ1-4; 7 bases fit TRBD1. Losses at the gene ends were 1 base for V and 8 bases for J; bases not matched to a gene: 10. The CDR3 is 16 amino acids. CDR1 and CDR2 from the germline V gene are MGHRA and YSYEKL. CDR3 protein: CASSQVVDRVGEKLFF. The CDR3 bases are TGCGCCAGCAGCCAAGTGGTTGACAGGGTAGGCGAAAAACTGTTTTTT.

The J gene is TRBJ1-5, the V gene TRBV19; TRBD1 matches 7 bases. J lost 0 bases, V lost 11 bases, and 16 bases had no gene match. The germline gives CDR1 LNHDA, CDR2 SQIVND (reference sequence). This CDR3 contains 17 residues. The CDR3 spells CAVGPLLGTDSNQPQHF. The CDR3 DNA reads as TGTGCCGTAGGGCCCCTTTTGGGGACAGATAGCAATCAGCCCCAGCATTTT.

The chain is built from TRBV9 and TRBJ2-1; 9 bases agree with TRBD2. The germline V gene has CDR1 SGDLS and CDR2 YYNGEE. Unmatched junction bases numbered 2, after V lost 3 bases and J lost 1 base. The CDR3 runs 15 residues. The CDR3 loop reads CASSEAGGSYNEQFF. For the CDR3, the DNA is TGTGCCAGCAGCGAAGCGGGAGGTTCCTACAATGAGCAGTTCTTC.

This clone was seen only once. The rearrangement links TRBV20-1 to TRBJ2-5, with 14 bases fitting TRBD2. Germline loops: CDR1 DFQATT, CDR2 SNEGSKA (reference sequence). V was pared by 3 bases and J by 4 bases, with 7 bases of the junction left unmatched. This CDR3 region has 16 residues. CDR3 amino acids: CSASVGLAGVGETQYF. Written as DNA, the CDR3 is TGCAGTGCTAGTGTGGGACTAGCGGGAGTGGGAGAGACCCAGTACTTC.

This rearrangement joins TRBV2 to TRBJ2-3; D may be TRBD2 (7 bases). V lost 4 bases to trimming and J lost 3 bases, with 14 bases between them. Germline V gene data show CDR1 as SNHLY and CDR2 as FYNNEI. This CDR3 has 15 amino acids. Here the CDR3 reads CASSVGGAGTDTQYF. The CDR3 nucleotides read TGTGCCAGCAGTGTAGGGGGGGCGGGGACAGATACGCAGTATTTT.

This clone has only a few counts. This chain links TRBV7-9 with TRBJ2-7, with unresolved D. The CDR3 is made up of 12 amino acids. The germline V gene encodes CDR1 SEHNR and CDR2 FQNEAQ (reference sequence). Trimming shortened V by 5 bases and J by 6 bases, and 11 bases separated the two germline ends. The CDR3 sequence is CASSATPAEQYF. CDR3 in DNA: TGTGCCAGCAGCGCGACCCCAGCCGAGCAGTACTTC.